This TCR beta chain came from a study of Graves' ophthalmopathy and Graves' hyperthyroidism. Looking at the study overall: Before any treatment, peripheral blood was taken at the initial diagnosis.

This clonotype was picked up many times. No antigen is known for it. Trimming removed 3 bases from V and 6 bases from J; junction bases left unmatched: 4. The CDR3 totals 13 residues. The germline V gene has CDR1 SGHAT and CDR2 FQNNGV. Investigators amplified TCR beta CDR3 regions from RNA transcripts. The workflow started with a first-round RT-PCR run with HTBI primers and then moved on to a second-round multiplex PCR. MiXCR, applied by TCRdb to the multiplex PCR reads, yields one record per CDR3 protein. The sample includes over 650,000 distinct CDR3 sequences, about 38% seen only once; the top ten take roughly 3%. The authors used Ficoll-Paque density gradient centrifugation to separate PBMCs. The input was approximately 10 ml of fresh peripheral blood. Whole-study results and caveats: Blood shared most expanded thyroid clonotypes above 0.001 frequency.

This TCR was sampled from an adult man with Graves' ophthalmopathy. This sequence joins TRBV11-2 and TRBJ1-2, with TRBD1 matching over 7 bases. Specimen: peripheral blood. The chain's CDR3 is CASSLTGFNGYTF. CDR3 bases: TGTGCCAGCAGCTTGACAGGGTTTAATGGCTACACCTTC.